This passage covers 26 T cell receptor beta chains from one sample sequenced in a study of Ad26.COV2.S vaccination and SARS-CoV-2 variants. Treatment denoted: 19 received Ad26.COV2.S at low or high dose, single or two shots; 5 received placebo; per-sample allocation not given. Samples came from day 63 after the first vaccine or placebo injection. TCRdb's copy holds only in-frame clones and misses some; the assay was immunoSEQ multiplex PCR. This sample has hundreds of thousands of clones, with 70% to 90% found just once. Sequencing used peripheral blood, obtained in a trial of Ad26.COV2.S vaccine versus placebo. These receptors all come from a person aged 18-60 years who received the Ad26.COV2.S COVID-19 vaccine or a placebo.

The chain has TRBV5-1 and TRBJ2-7; D is ambiguous. This CDR3 is built from 15 residues. Trimming left V 0 bases short and J 6 bases short, with 16 bases between. CDR1 is SGHRS, CDR2 YFSETQ, per germline. DNA of the CDR3: TGCGCCAGCAGCTTGGGGGTAGGAAAATACAGCGAGCAGTACTTC. Protein: CASSLGVGKYSEQYF.

The genes are TRBV5-1 and TRBJ1-6; 9 bases match TRBD1. The CDR3 is 20 residues long. Germline values: CDR1 SGHRS, CDR2 YFSETQ. V was pared by 4 bases and J by 0 bases, with 14 bases of the junction left unmatched. CDR3 in DNA: TGCGCCAGCAGCATAATTCCGACAGGGGGACAAAGCTCCTATAATTCACCCCTCCACTTT. Residues: CASSIIPTGGQSSYNSPLHF.

The chain couples TRBV6-5 to TRBJ1-1; TRBD1 aligns across 8 bases. From germline, CDR1 is MNHEY and CDR2 SVGAGI. Trimming at V came to 6 bases and at J to 4 bases, leaving 4 bases not matched to a gene. CDR3 size: 13 residues. The CDR3 nucleotides are TGTGCCAGCAGGAAACAGGGGGTCACTGAAGCTTTCTTT. Its translation is CASRKQGVTEAFF.

This clone has just one count. The junction shows a germline mismatch at one end, possibly a read error. The chain recombines TRBV6-5 with TRBJ2-4; possible D gene TRBD1, 6 bases. Germline CDR1 is MNHEY and CDR2 is SVGAGI. The CDR3 runs 15 residues. CDR3: CASSTLQFDPGVRNF. DNA of the CDR3: TGTGCCAGCAGTACGTTACAATTTGATCCAGGGGTGAGGAACTTC.

Note on this clone: In the same sample, other DNA sequences code for this CDR3. For the CDR3, the DNA is TGTGCCTGGTCCGGGACGGGTGGAAATCAGCCCCAGCATTTT. This gives the protein CAWSGTGGNQPQHF. The genes are TRBV30 and TRBJ1-5; perhaps TRBD1 as D (5 bases). The length of the CDR3 is 14 residues. V was trimmed by 5 bases and J by 4 bases, leaving 15 bases between them. CDR1 GTSNPN and CDR2 SVGIG come from the germline V gene (reference sequence).

The genes are TRBV7-9 and TRBJ2-7; tentative D call: TRBD2 (7 bases). CDR3 length: 14 amino acids. Trimming left V 5 bases short and J 2 bases short, with 13 bases between. Germline CDR1 reads SEHNR; CDR2 reads FQNEAQ (reference sequence). CDR3 in DNA: TGTGCCAGCAGCGGGAGGGACACGGCCTACGAGCAGTACTTC. It specifies CASSGRDTAYEQYF.

The V call is TRBV6-5, the J call TRBJ2-5, with 10 bases lining up with TRBD2. Germline CDR1 MNHEY, CDR2 SVGAGI. This CDR3 is 16 amino acids long. Trimming removed 0 bases from V and 6 bases from J; junction bases left unmatched: 7. The CDR3 protein is CASSYSSGRGGKTQYF. As DNA, the CDR3 is TGTGCCAGCAGTTACTCGAGCGGGAGGGGCGGCAAGACCCAGTACTTC.

This chain uses TRBV25-1 with TRBJ1-1; the D gene is possibly TRBD1 (6 bases). Trimming stripped 5 bases from V and 11 bases from J, with 18 bases between. The CDR3 is made up of 13 amino acids. Germline V gives CDR1 MGHDK, CDR2 SYGVNS. This CDR3 reads CASSPPTGDRAFF. DNA for the CDR3: TGTGCCAGCAGTCCGCCAACAGGCGACAGGGCTTTCTTT.

The rearrangement uses TRBV2 and TRBJ2-7; no reliable D call. CDR1 is SNHLY and CDR2 is FYNNEI in the germline V gene. The CDR3 runs to 11 residues. Between the trimmed V and J ends, which lost 6 bases and 1 base, there was a span of 4 bases. CDR3 sequence reads: CASRTSYEQYF. As DNA, the CDR3 is TGTGCCAGCAGGACGTCCTACGAGCAGTACTTC.

The chain joins TRBV7-2 to TRBJ2-7; 7 bases align to TRBD2. The CDR3 contains 14 residues. The V segment lost 5 bases and the J segment 0 bases; nucleotides outside the gene matches: 4. Germline V gene lookup returns CDR1 SGHTA and CDR2 FQGNSA. The DNA for the CDR3 is TGTGCCAGCAGCCCAAGCGGGAACTCCTACGAGCAGTACTTC. Amino acid sequence: CASSPSGNSYEQYF.

The gene calls are TRBV27 and TRBJ2-7; 11 bases map to TRBD2. V gave up 11 bases and J gave up 2 bases; unmatched junction bases: 11. The CDR3 contains 15 residues. The V gene's germline CDR1 is MNHEY and CDR2 SMNVEV (reference sequence). The CDR3 sequence is CASGGLAGGTYEQYF. In nucleotides, the CDR3 is TGTGCCTCTGGGGGGCTAGCGGGAGGAACCTACGAGCAGTACTTC.

The chain recombines TRBV5-1 with TRBJ1-3; possible D gene TRBD1, 5 bases. The CDR3 runs 15 residues. V was cut by 5 bases and J by 4 bases, with 16 bases left in between. CDR1 and CDR2 (germline): SGHRS, YFSETQ. In nucleotides, the CDR3 is TGCGCCAGCAGTTTCGATGGGACGGGCGGAAACACCATATATTTT. Its protein product is CASSFDGTGGNTIYF.

CDR3 amino acids: CAWSADGGHQPQHF. CDR3 bases: TGTGCCTGGAGTGCAGACGGGGGACATCAGCCCCAGCATTTT. The rearrangement uses TRBV30 and TRBJ1-5, with D possibly TRBD1 on 5 matching bases. The germline gives CDR1 GTSNPN, CDR2 SVGIG (reference sequence). This CDR3 has 14 amino acids. The V and J ends lost 1 base and 5 bases respectively, with 12 bases between them.

This chain links TRBV6-5 with TRBJ1-1; the match to TRBD1 covers 7 bases. V shed 7 bases and J 0 bases; nucleotides not matched to a gene: 8. CDR1 is MNHEY and CDR2 is SVGAGI in the germline V gene. The CDR3 has 15 residues. The CDR3 coding sequence is TGTGCCAGCAAGCGGGACAGCCTAATGAACACTGAAGCTTTCTTT. Protein sequence: CASKRDSLMNTEAFF.

This clone was seen just once. The genes are TRBV6-2 or TRBV6-3 and TRBJ2-7, with TRBD2 matching 8 bases. Germline V gene data show CDR1 as MNHEY and CDR2 as SVGEGT. The CDR3 extends over 15 amino acids. The V and J ends lost 6 bases and 1 base, in that order; junction bases with no gene match: 8. CDR3 sequence reads: CASSFSGSGSYEQYF. DNA for the CDR3: TGTGCCAGCAGCTTCAGCGGGAGTGGGTCCTACGAGCAGTACTTC.

The chain is built from TRBV7-9 and TRBJ2-7; 13 nucleotides match TRBD2. The V gene's germline CDR1 is SEHNR and CDR2 FQNEAQ (reference sequence). CDR3 length: 17 amino acids. With V trimmed by 1 base and J by 2 bases, 5 bases remained unmatched. DNA of the CDR3: TGTGCCAGCAGCTTAGAACTAGCGGGAGGGATCACCTACGAGCAGTACTTC. Protein product: CASSLELAGGITYEQYF.

This chain connects TRBV3-1 (or the pseudogene TRBV3-2) to TRBJ1-2; 9 bases agree with TRBD1. V was clipped by 4 bases and J by 7 bases; unmatched bases: 7. CDR1 is LGHDT, CDR2 YNNKEL, per germline (reference sequence). This CDR3 is 14 amino acids long. CDR3: CASSPGTGYGGYTF. The CDR3 DNA follows: TGTGCCAGCAGCCCCGGGACAGGGTACGGTGGCTACACCTTC.

This clone was counted a single time. The rearrangement links TRBV7-4 to TRBJ2-7, with D uncertain. V lost 4 bases and J 3 bases, leaving 13 bases between the germline ends. Germline V gene lookup returns CDR1 SGHVT and CDR2 SQSDAQ. The CDR3 contains 14 residues. This CDR3 is CASSSPAVRYEQYF. The DNA of the CDR3 is TGTGCCAGCAGCTCGCCAGCAGTCCGCTACGAGCAGTACTTC. The full variable domain, completed using reference TRBV7-4 and TRBJ2-7, is GAGVSQSPRYKVAKRGRDVALRCDSISGHVTLYWYRQTLGQGSEVLTYSQSDAQRDKSGRPSGRFSAERPERSVSTLKIQRTEQGDSAVYLCASSSPAVRYEQYFGPGTRLTVT.

This chain connects TRBV3-1 (or the pseudogene TRBV3-2) to TRBJ2-5, with TRBD1 matching 8 bases. The CDR3 is made up of 13 amino acids. Losses at the gene ends were 3 bases for V and 4 bases for J; bases not matched to a gene: 1. Germline values: CDR1 LGHDT, CDR2 YNNKEL (reference sequence). CDR3 nucleotides: TGTGCCAGCAGCCAGACAGGGGCAGAGACCCAGTACTTC. This codes for CASSQTGAETQYF.

V is TRBV11-1 and J is TRBJ2-5; TRBD1 matches at 7 bases. The V gene end was trimmed by 5 bases and the J gene end by 5 bases; junction bases not matched to a gene: 8. Germline values: CDR1 SGHAT, CDR2 FQDESV (reference sequence). CDR3 length: 14 amino acids. CDR3 sequence: CASSPRTGPETQYF. CDR3 nucleotides: TGTGCCAGCAGCCCTCGGACAGGTCCGGAGACCCAGTACTTC.

The chain combines TRBV10-3 with TRBJ2-5; the match to TRBD2 covers 11 bases. CDR1 is ENHRY and CDR2 is SYGVKD in the germline V gene. The CDR3 is made up of 15 amino acids. Trimming removed 0 bases from V and 4 bases from J; junction bases left unmatched: 1. The chain's CDR3 is CAISESTSGGETQYF. The CDR3 DNA sequence: TGTGCCATCAGTGAGTCCACTAGCGGGGGAGAGACCCAGTACTTC.

This rearrangement joins TRBV6-5 to TRBJ1-6; D not certain. The V end was cut by 8 bases, the J end by 6 bases, with 11 bases between. The CDR3 contains 13 residues. Germline values: CDR1 MNHEY, CDR2 SVGAGI. In nucleotides, the CDR3 is TGTGCCAGCGGGGTATTGGGTAATTCACCCCTCCACTTT. Its translation: CASGVLGNSPLHF.

CDR3 sequence: CATLIGGGGSPLHF. The CDR3 region has the DNA TGTGCCACACTAATAGGGGGGGGAGGATCACCCCTCCACTTT. This chain connects TRBV9 to TRBJ1-6, with D maybe TRBD1 (6 bases). Deletions cut 9 bases from V and 10 bases from J, with 20 bases between. CDR3 length equals 14 residues. CDR1 is SGDLS and CDR2 is YYNGEE in the germline V gene.

V usage is TRBV10-3 and J usage is TRBJ1-3; D not certain. CDR1 is ENHRY and CDR2 is SYGVKD in the germline V gene. The V gene lost 4 bases and the J gene lost 2 bases, with 6 bases spanning the gap. CDR3 size: 13 residues. The CDR3 spells CAISGAAGNTIYF. CDR3 bases: TGTGCCATCAGTGGGGCTGCTGGAAACACCATATATTTT.

The chain combines TRBV25-1 with TRBJ1-2, with D possibly matching TRBD1 (6 bases). The CDR3 consists of 14 residues. The ends were cut back, 2 bases at V and 4 bases at J, with 11 bases in the middle. The germline V gene encodes CDR1 MGHDK and CDR2 SYGVNS. The CDR3 sequence is CASSEQGLPYGYTF. CDR3 DNA: TGTGCCAGCAGTGAACAGGGGCTCCCCTATGGCTACACCTTC.

V and J are TRBV5-1 and TRBJ2-3, with TRBD2 matching over 10 bases. The CDR3 is 16 residues long. V lost 4 bases, J lost 2 bases, and 7 bases stayed unmatched. Germline V CDR1 and CDR2: SGHRS, YFSETQ. The CDR3 DNA reads as TGCGCCAGCAGCCCTACAGCGGGGGGGCCCACAGATACGCAGTATTTT. Translating gives CASSPTAGGPTDTQYF. Combining the CDR3 with reference TRBV5-1 and TRBJ2-3 gives the whole variable domain KAGVTQTPRYLIKTRGQQVTLSCSPISGHRSVSWYQQTPGQGLQFLFEYFSETQRNKGNFPGRFSGRQFSNSRSEMNVSTLELGDSALYLCASSPTAGGPTDTQYFGPGTRLTVL.